The 3 T cell receptor beta chains presented below share a single source sample, sequenced in a study of blood T cell repertoires in COVID-19. Repertoires were generated with immunoSEQ multiplex PCR, while TCRdb's copy carries only in-frame clones and drops some. This table holds 100,000 or so clones, approximately 92% found once. Sequencing was performed on peripheral blood. These receptors all stem from a man aged 18 to 35 with acute or convalescent COVID-19.

The chain joins TRBV23-1 to TRBJ2-7, with D possibly TRBD2 on 5 matching bases. TRBV23-1 is noted as an ORF with a role that remains uncertain. Between the trimmed V and J ends, which lost 2 bases and 5 bases, there was a span of 16 bases. CDR3 length: 15 residues. DNA for the CDR3: TGCGCCAGCAGTCAACGGGCGGGCAGACGTAACGAGCAGTACTTC. As protein: CASSQRAGRRNEQYF.

V usage is TRBV27 and J usage is TRBJ2-7; TRBD1 is a possible D gene (5 bases). CDR3 length: 14 residues. Germline CDR1 reads MNHEY; CDR2 reads SMNVEV (reference sequence). Between the trimmed V and J ends, which lost 1 base and 1 base, there was a span of 8 bases. CDR3 in amino acids: CASSLFAGSYEQYF. The CDR3 DNA reads as TGTGCCAGCAGTTTATTTGCAGGGTCCTACGAGCAGTACTTC.

This chain links TRBV5-1 with TRBJ1-2, with D possibly matching TRBD1 (6 bases). The CDR3 is 14 amino acids. Trimming shortened V by 0 bases and J by 11 bases, and 17 bases separated the two germline ends. Germline CDR1 is SGHRS and CDR2 is YFSETQ. This chain's CDR3 is CASSLGQVPLGYTF. As DNA, the CDR3 is TGCGCCAGCAGCTTGGGACAGGTCCCCTTGGGGTACACCTTC.